This TCR beta chain was captured in a study of Graves' ophthalmopathy and Graves' hyperthyroidism. Looking at the study overall: The collection of peripheral blood took place at initial diagnosis, before any treatment.

TCR beta CDR3 regions were amplified from RNA transcripts. The authors performed first-round RT-PCR with HTBI primers and then a second-round multiplex PCR. Using its own MiXCR run on the multiplex PCR reads, TCRdb lists one record per CDR3 protein. The table includes 200,000 to 300,000 distinct CDR3 sequences, about 46% detected once. All donors with ophthalmopathy were recorded as having moderate-to-severe activity, CAS ≥3, NOSPECS ≥4 and a duration under 3 months. The germline V gene has CDR1 DFQATT and CDR2 SNEGSKA (reference sequence). CDR3 length: 11 amino acids. The chain uses TRBV20-1 and TRBJ1-1; D is uncertain. This TCR was sampled from an adult man with Graves' ophthalmopathy. Sequencing was carried out using peripheral blood. CDR3 residues: CNAGVYTEAFF. Here the CDR3 DNA reads TGCAACGCCGGGGTTTACACTGAAGCTTTCTTT.